The TCR beta chain under discussion was sequenced for a study of patients and donors after allogeneic stem cell transplantation. This CDR3 contains 15 residues. The V end was cut by 6 bases, the J end by 0 bases, with 12 bases between. Per germline, CDR1 ENHRY and CDR2 SYGVKD. TCRdb processed the RT-PCR reads anew with MiXCR; each CDR3 protein has one entry. Of approximately 150,000 distinct CDR3 sequences listed, approximately 28% are singletons. This clonotype was detected only once. This sequence joins TRBV10-3 and TRBJ1-3; D not certain. The specimen was blood, either unsorted or a sorted T cell fraction (not recorded which). The TCR sequence derives from a human donor who was either an allogeneic HSCT recipient or a stem cell or donor lymphocyte infusion donor (not recorded which). It is not recorded whose cells these are; they may come from a transplant donor. CDR3 coding DNA: TGTGCCATCAGATTGGACGCAGACTCTGGAAACACCATATATTTT. Its protein is CAIRLDADSGNTIYF.